This T cell receptor (beta chain) was recovered during a study of regulatory T cells in long-lasting Graves disease. Overall study findings and caveats: Persistent disease favored TRBV28, TRBJ1-2 and TRBJ2-5.

Time point: newly diagnosed GD, antithyroid drugs for less than 3 months. PBMC-derived RNA was used for the TCR library. The CDR3 sequence is 12 residues long. J gave up 3 bases and V 7 bases, and 4 bases lay outside the gene matches. The germline V gene encodes CDR1 SQVTM and CDR2 ANQGSEA. Regarding this clonotype: What it binds is unknown.

Library construction for TCR beta used iRepertoire HTBI primers and Arm-PCR of CDR3 regions. TCRdb called the multiplex PCR reads again in MiXCR, with one record for every CDR3 protein. This table has roughly 560,000 distinct CDR3 sequences, about 16% appearing once. These data were also filed under a second study, of T cells in Graves' hyperthyroidism and ophthalmopathy. From that second work: TCR CDR3 regions were first amplified by RT-PCR with HTBI primers. Prediction of ophthalmopathy progression came a median approximately 6 months pre-onset.

The chain carries TRBV29-1 and TRBJ1-1; 8 positions match TRBD1. This TCR was recovered from a woman aged 40-60 years with Graves disease. Here the sequenced sample was peripheral blood mononuclear cells (PBMCs), taken at new diagnosis, from a patient treated with antithyroid drugs. CDR3 region: CSGSQGDTEAFF. CDR3 nucleotide sequence: TGCAGCGGTTCACAGGGGGACACTGAAGCTTTCTTT. The whole variable domain, filled in from reference TRBV29-1 and TRBJ1-1, reads SAVISQKPSRDICQRGTSLTIQCQVDSQVTMMFWYRQQPGQSLTLIATANQGSEATYESGFVIDKFPISRPNLTFSTLTVSNMSPEDSSIYLCSGSQGDTEAFFGQGTRLTVV.